The next 5 T cell receptor beta chains were all read from a single sample in a study of PD-1 blockade in classical Hodgkin lymphoma. The table came from immunoSEQ multiplex PCR; TCRdb's copy has only in-frame clones and leaves some out. Of tens of thousands of clones in the sample, over 75% were seen once. All the patients suffered relapse after autologous stem cell transplantation, and brentuximab vedotin exposure differed. Magnetic negative selection purified CD4+ T cells from thawed PBMCs. The material was CD4+ T cells from blood, obtained at baseline. The receptor source for this set is a human donor with classical Hodgkin lymphoma.

The V call is TRBV9, the J call TRBJ2-7; 7 bases match TRBD1. The trim removed 4 bases at V and 2 bases at J, leaving 12 bases unmatched. Germline V gene lookup returns CDR1 SGDLS and CDR2 YYNGEE. The CDR3 spans 16 residues. The DNA for the CDR3 is TGTGCCAGCAGCCGGAGGTTACAGGACAGGACCTACGAGCAGTACTTC. Residues: CASSRRLQDRTYEQYF.

The chain is built from TRBV5-6 and TRBJ1-4, with D tentatively TRBD1 (5 bases). There are 16 residues in the CDR3. Germline-derived CDR1 and CDR2 are SGHDT and YYEEEE. V dropped 3 bases and J dropped 1 base, with 13 bases sitting between them. Here the CDR3 reads CASSWRTGLTNEKLFF. Written as DNA, the CDR3 is TGTGCCAGCAGCTGGAGAACAGGTTTAACTAATGAAAAACTGTTTTTT.

This clone was observed a few times. The V call is TRBV14, the J call TRBJ2-5, with D hard to call. Germline V gene sequence: CDR1 SGHDN, CDR2 FVKESK. Trimming removed 1 base at V and 4 bases at J, with 1 base between. The CDR3 is 11 amino acids. CDR3 DNA sequence: TGTGCCAGCAGCCAAGCAGAGACCCAGTACTTC. As protein: CASSQAETQYF.

This clone was recorded only once. V usage is TRBV27 and J usage is TRBJ2-7; D may be TRBD2 (6 bases). The CDR3 spans 14 residues. V lost 2 bases and J 9 bases, leaving 17 bases between the germline ends. Germline CDR1 and CDR2: MNHEY and SMNVEV (reference sequence). CDR3 protein: CASSLGDSLLGQYF. CDR3 in DNA: TGTGCCAGCAGTTTAGGGGACTCCTTATTGGGGCAGTACTTC.

The rearrangement uses TRBV5-4 and TRBJ1-3; D is uncertain. The CDR3 has 15 residues. Trimming left V 4 bases short and J 0 bases short, with 11 bases between. Per the germline V gene, CDR1 is SGHNT and CDR2 is YYREEE (reference sequence). CDR3 in DNA: TGTGCCAGCAGCCTCCTTGGGGACTCTGGAAACACCATATATTTT. Translating it yields CASSLLGDSGNTIYF.